Below are 32 T cell receptor beta chains sequenced from a single sample in a study of neurological immune-mediated disorders. TCRdb re-derived calls from the 5' RACE reads in MiXCR, one entry per CDR3 protein. In the table there are approximately 20,000 distinct CDR3 sequences, about 16% of which are singletons. Input material: PBMCs. The receptors derive from a female donor with HTLV-1-associated myelopathy (HAM/TSP).

This clonotype was observed many times. V is TRBV28 and J is TRBJ2-2; 13 positions match TRBD2. Unmatched junction bases numbered 14, after V lost 10 bases and J lost 3 bases. The CDR3 has 18 amino acids. CDR1 is MDHEN and CDR2 is SYDVKM in the germline V gene. The CDR3 nucleotides read TGTGCCATCGAGCCCTCTTCCGGGACTAGCGGGGACACCGGGGAGCTGTTTTTT. Encoded protein: CAIEPSSGTSGDTGELFF.

This clonotype was counted ten times or more. The chain links TRBV20-1 to TRBJ2-7, with D tentatively TRBD2 (7 bases). V gave up 6 bases and J gave up 5 bases, with 20 bases separating them. CDR1 is DFQATT, CDR2 SNEGSKA, per germline (reference sequence). The CDR3 extends over 14 amino acids. In nucleotides, the CDR3 is TGCAGTGCGCACCCTGGGGGGGCCGAGAACGAGCAGTACTTC. Its protein is CSAHPGGAENEQYF.

This clonotype was seen repeatedly, ten times or more. V and J are TRBV9 and TRBJ1-6; TRBD1 agrees at 10 bases. The germline CDR1 and CDR2 sequences are SGDLS and YYNGEE. V was clipped by 0 bases and J by 6 bases; unmatched bases: 3. The CDR3 is 16 residues long. CDR3 protein: CASSVGGDRGNSPLHF. The CDR3 DNA is TGTGCCAGCAGCGTAGGCGGGGACAGGGGTAATTCACCCCTCCACTTT.

This clonotype was seen at least ten times. The chain is built from TRBV9 and TRBJ2-5; 8 bases match TRBD1. The V segment lost 3 bases and the J segment 4 bases; nucleotides outside the gene matches: 8. The germline V gene encodes CDR1 SGDLS and CDR2 YYNGEE. CDR3 length: 15 residues. CDR3 amino acids: CASSATGVRGETQYF. DNA of the CDR3: TGTGCCAGCAGCGCGACAGGGGTGAGAGGAGAGACCCAGTACTTC.

The table lists this clonotype with many counts. This chain uses TRBV7-9 with TRBJ1-1, with D hard to call. In germline, CDR1 is SEHNR, CDR2 FQNEAQ (reference sequence). V was trimmed by 4 bases and J by 0 bases, leaving 6 bases between them. The CDR3 extends over 13 amino acids. In DNA form, the CDR3 reads TGTGCCAGCAGCTACTCGTTGAACACTGAAGCTTTCTTT. This translates into CASSYSLNTEAFF.

This clonotype was found many times. The genes are TRBV20-1 and TRBJ2-7; D is uncertain. Germline V gene lookup returns CDR1 DFQATT and CDR2 SNEGSKA (reference sequence). The CDR3 has 13 amino acids. The germline V and J ends were trimmed by 2 bases and 0 bases, with 8 bases remaining between them. CDR3 bases: TGCAGTGCTAGATCAGGCGGCTCCTACGAGCAGTACTTC. Translating it yields CSARSGGSYEQYF.

The chain carries TRBV20-1 and TRBJ2-7; D uncertain. The ends were cut back, 3 bases at V and 3 bases at J, with 12 bases in the middle. This CDR3 is 13 amino acids long. Germline V CDR1 and CDR2: DFQATT, SNEGSKA (reference sequence). Here the CDR3 reads CSASSSGYYEQYF. For the CDR3, the DNA is TGCAGTGCTAGTAGTTCCGGTTACTACGAGCAGTACTTC.

Concerning this clonotype itself: One end of the junction is discordant with germline, which a read error may explain. This sequence joins TRBV29-1 and TRBJ2-3, with D perhaps matching TRBD2 (6 bases). CDR1 is SQVTM, CDR2 ANQGSEA, per germline. The CDR3 covers 13 residues. The CDR3 DNA is TGCAGCTTTGTAGGCGGGAACACATATACGCAGTATTTT. Its translation is CSFVGGNTYTQYF.

This clonotype has a count of ten or more. The chain uses TRBV18 and TRBJ2-6; TRBD1 aligns across 7 bases. CDR1 and CDR2 (germline): KGHSH, LQKENI. There are 18 residues in the CDR3. With V trimmed by 3 bases and J by 1 base, 9 bases remained unmatched. DNA of the CDR3: TGTGCCAGCTCACCGGTGGGACAGCCCTATTCTGGGGCCAACGTCCTGACTTTC. Its translation: CASSPVGQPYSGANVLTF.

This clonotype was seen at least ten times. The CDR3 region is CSVELGTGSTDTQYF. The DNA for the CDR3 is TGCAGCGTTGAATTGGGGACGGGAAGCACAGATACGCAGTATTTT. The chain joins TRBV29-1 to TRBJ2-3; D tentatively reads TRBD1 or TRBD2 (5 bases each). V was clipped by 2 bases and J by 0 bases, with 12 bases between them. Germline CDR1 is SQVTM and CDR2 is ANQGSEA. The CDR3 has 15 residues.

This clonotype has a count of ten or more. CDR3 DNA: TGTGCCAGCAGCTCTTCCAGACAGGGTCGCTACGAGCAGTACTTC. Residues: CASSSSRQGRYEQYF. The chain links TRBV7-8 to TRBJ2-7; 7 bases fit TRBD1. Per germline, CDR1 SGHVS and CDR2 FQNEAQ. The V and J ends lost 4 bases and 3 bases, in that order; junction bases with no gene match: 9. The CDR3 extends over 15 amino acids. The whole variable domain, remainder taken from reference TRBV7-8 and TRBJ2-7, is GAGVSQSPRYKVAKRGQDVALRCDPISGHVSLFWYQQALGQGPEFLTYFQNEAQLDKSGLPSDRFFAERPEGSVSTLKIQRTQQEDSAVYLCASSSSRQGRYEQYFGPGTRLTVT.

This clonotype was seen at least ten times. The chain carries TRBV5-1 and TRBJ2-3, with 10 positions matching TRBD2. The CDR3 spans 15 residues. CDR1 and CDR2 (germline): SGHRS, YFSETQ. V trimming: 2 bases; J trimming: 2 bases; junction bases outside the gene matches: 2. The CDR3 sequence is CASSFTSGNTDTQYF. The CDR3 DNA reads as TGCGCCAGCAGCTTCACTAGCGGGAACACAGATACGCAGTATTTT. The full variable domain, rest sourced from reference TRBV5-1 and TRBJ2-3, is KAGVTQTPRYLIKTRGQQVTLSCSPISGHRSVSWYQQTPGQGLQFLFEYFSETQRNKGNFPGRFSGRQFSNSRSEMNVSTLELGDSALYLCASSFTSGNTDTQYFGPGTRLTVL.

The chain uses TRBV5-1 and TRBJ1-1, with 8 bases lining up with TRBD1. The CDR3 length is 14 residues. Germline CDR1 is SGHRS and CDR2 is YFSETQ. With V trimmed by 4 bases and J by 6 bases, 8 bases remained unmatched. The CDR3 reads CASSLSGGRAEAFF. In DNA, the CDR3 is TGCGCCAGCAGCCTATCAGGGGGCCGGGCTGAAGCTTTCTTT.

This rearrangement joins TRBV7-9 to TRBJ2-3, with D perhaps matching TRBD2 (5 bases). This CDR3 comprises 16 residues. Trimming stripped 5 bases from V and 5 bases from J, with 20 bases between. The germline gives CDR1 SEHNR, CDR2 FQNEAQ (reference sequence). CDR3 loop: CASSLSANLPIDTQYF. CDR3 nucleotide sequence: TGTGCCAGCAGCCTTAGCGCGAACCTACCCATAGATACGCAGTATTTT.

This clonotype came up many times. The rearrangement uses TRBV28 and TRBJ2-1; no firm D call. The CDR3 totals 15 residues. Germline V gene sequence: CDR1 MDHEN, CDR2 SYDVKM. V dropped 6 bases and J dropped 5 bases, with 17 bases sitting between them. CDR3 bases: TGTGCCAGCAGCCCGGTGTCACCAAAGCACAATGAGCAGTTCTTC. It is translated as CASSPVSPKHNEQFF.

This clonotype was detected many times. This chain links TRBV7-6 with TRBJ2-3; 7 nucleotides align to TRBD2. This CDR3 is 19 amino acids long. Trimming at V came to 5 bases and at J to 1 base, leaving 18 bases not matched to a gene. Germline V CDR1 and CDR2: SGHVS, FNYEAQ. The CDR3 coding sequence is TGTGCCAGCAGCCCCCGCTCTAGCGGCCCCTCGAACTGCACAGATACGCAGTATTTT. Amino acid sequence: CASSPRSSGPSNCTDTQYF.

This clonotype was found many times. The chain has TRBV21-1 and TRBJ2-3. TRBV21-1 is listed as a pseudogene. The CDR3 runs 14 residues. The CDR3 bases are TGTGCCAGCAGCAAAAGGACTAGCACAGATACGCAGTATTTT. Its translation: CASSKRTSTDTQYF.

The chain links TRBV4-3 to TRBJ2-2, with 7 bases aligning to TRBD2. The V gene end was trimmed by 1 base and the J gene end by 6 bases; junction bases not matched to a gene: 2. The CDR3 sequence is 14 residues long. Germline V CDR1 and CDR2: LGHNA, YSLEER. The CDR3 reads CASSQATSSGELFF. The CDR3 bases are TGCGCCAGCAGCCAAGCGACTAGCTCCGGGGAGCTGTTTTTT.

This clonotype showed up many times. The chain carries TRBV7-9 and TRBJ2-7; TRBD1 aligns across 7 bases. Germline trimming cut 5 bases from V and 4 bases from J; bases unmatched to any gene: 5. This CDR3 spans 13 amino acids. Germline V gene data show CDR1 as SEHNR and CDR2 as FQNEAQ (reference sequence). Here the CDR3 reads CASSPDRVYEQYF. CDR3 in DNA: TGTGCCAGCAGCCCAGACAGGGTATACGAGCAGTACTTC.

There are many counts of this clonotype. The chain joins TRBV20-1 to TRBJ2-5; weak D call: TRBD2 (6 bases). The CDR3 spans 17 residues. Trimming took off 3 bases at V and 7 bases at J, with 27 bases between the two ends. Germline V CDR1 and CDR2: DFQATT, SNEGSKA (reference sequence). The CDR3 reads CSASGTGGHDNIGTQYF. CDR3 bases: TGCAGTGCTAGCGGGACTGGCGGGCACGACAACATAGGGACCCAGTACTTC.

This clonotype was seen repeatedly, ten times or more. The V and J genes are TRBV29-1 and TRBJ1-2, with no clear D. Germline V lookup: CDR1 SQVTM, CDR2 ANQGSEA. The CDR3 loop spans 12 amino acids. V lost 1 base and J lost 8, with 11 bases in between. The CDR3 loop is CSVEGTFGGYTF. The CDR3 bases are TGCAGCGTTGAAGGGACCTTTGGGGGCTACACCTTC.

Sample share makes this clonotype medium-sized (0.01 to 0.1%). The V gene is TRBV15, the J gene TRBJ2-2; 9 bases map to TRBD1. The CDR3 runs to 14 residues. Germline V gives CDR1 LNHNV, CDR2 YYDKDF (reference sequence). V dropped 3 bases and J dropped 6; count of bases not matched to a gene: 2. CDR3 amino acids: CATSRDRGAGELFF. The CDR3 nucleotides are TGTGCCACCAGCAGGGACAGGGGAGCCGGGGAGCTGTTTTTT.

This clonotype appeared many times. This chain joins TRBV3-1 and TRBJ1-2; no firm D call. This CDR3 spans 13 amino acids. CDR1 and CDR2 from the germline V gene are LGHDT and YNNKEL (reference sequence). Trimming pared 1 base from V and 4 bases from J, leaving 7 bases between. This CDR3 reads CASSQGSSYGYTF. Here the CDR3 DNA reads TGTGCCAGCAGCCAAGGAAGCTCCTATGGCTACACCTTC. Together with reference TRBV3-1 and TRBJ1-2, the CDR3 gives the full variable domain: DTAVSQTPKYLVTQMGNDKSIKCEQNLGHDTMYWYKQDSKKFLKIMFSYNNKELIINETVPNRFSPKSPDKAHLNLHINSLELGDSAVYFCASSQGSSYGYTFGSGTRLTVV.

Many counts were recorded for this clonotype. V gene TRBV7-8 combines with J gene TRBJ1-1; D is unresolved. Germline lookup yields CDR1 SGHVS and CDR2 FQNEAQ. CDR3 length: 13 residues. V shed 3 bases and J shed 1 base, with 6 bases lying between them. CDR3 amino acids: CASSFRGNTEAFF. DNA of the CDR3: TGTGCCAGCAGCTTCCGGGGGAACACTGAAGCTTTCTTT.

This clonotype showed up many times. This chain links TRBV5-6 with TRBJ2-1; TRBD1 aligns across 9 bases. After removal of 4 bases from V and 6 bases from J, the junction contained 11 bases not matched to a gene. Germline V gene data show CDR1 as SGHDT and CDR2 as YYEEEE. There are 16 residues in the CDR3. The CDR3, as DNA: TGTGCCAGCAGCGGCCGGGACAGGGTTGTTCGCAATGAGCAGTTCTTC. It translates to CASSGRDRVVRNEQFF.

The sample holds many counts of this clonotype. The CDR3 nucleotides read TGCAGTGCCACAGACAGGGAAGAGACCCAGTACTTC. Translating it yields CSATDREETQYF. The rearrangement joins TRBV20-1 to TRBJ2-5; TRBD1 matches at 7 bases. Germline lookup yields CDR1 DFQATT and CDR2 SNEGSKA (reference sequence). The V segment lost 6 bases and the J segment 3 bases; nucleotides outside the gene matches: 4. The CDR3 is made up of 12 amino acids.

In this sample, this clonotype turned up many times. The chain joins TRBV20-1 to TRBJ2-1; D not resolved. The CDR3 is 15 amino acids. V lost 0 bases to trimming and J lost 3 bases, with 12 bases between them. The germline V gene encodes CDR1 DFQATT and CDR2 SNEGSKA (reference sequence). DNA of the CDR3: TGCAGTGCTAGAGATGGGCATCTGCTCTACAATGAGCAGTTCTTC. It specifies CSARDGHLLYNEQFF.

This clonotype was seen repeatedly, ten times or more. The chain joins TRBV5-5 to TRBJ2-3; D is possibly TRBD1 (5 bases). V lost 4 bases, J lost 3 bases, and 12 bases lay in between. In germline, CDR1 is SGHKS, CDR2 YYEKEE (reference sequence). CDR3 length equals 14 residues. CDR3 nucleotides: TGTGCCAGCAGCGCGGACACAGGAACAGATACGCAGTATTTT. Encoded protein: CASSADTGTDTQYF.

This clonotype showed up many times. This chain connects TRBV28 to TRBJ2-5; maybe TRBD1 (6 bases). Trimming removed 5 bases from V and 2 bases from J, with 9 bases in between. This CDR3 contains 13 residues. Germline V CDR1 and CDR2: MDHEN, SYDVKM. CDR3 DNA: TGTGCCAGCAGTGGACAGATACAAGAGACCCAGTACTTC. It specifies CASSGQIQETQYF.

This clonotype was seen many times. This sequence joins TRBV12-3 or TRBV12-4 and TRBJ2-7; TRBD1 matches at 7 bases. After removal of 3 bases from V and 2 bases from J, the junction contained 4 bases not matched to a gene. This CDR3 spans 14 amino acids. DNA for the CDR3: TGTGCCAGCAGTTTTGTGGGACAGACCTACGAGCAGTACTTC. It yields the protein CASSFVGQTYEQYF.

This clonotype appeared many times. This sequence joins TRBV20-1 and TRBJ1-2, with 8 bases aligning to TRBD1. The ends lost 0 bases at V and 4 bases at J; junction bases unmatched: 4. The CDR3 extends over 14 amino acids. The V gene's germline CDR1 is DFQATT and CDR2 SNEGSKA (reference sequence). The CDR3 is CSARDGTGGYGYTF. Here the CDR3 DNA reads TGCAGTGCTAGAGATGGAACAGGGGGCTATGGCTACACCTTC.

This clonotype was counted at least ten times. The chain is built from TRBV20-1 and TRBJ2-7; D tentatively reads TRBD1 or TRBD2 (6 bases each). The CDR3 loop spans 12 amino acids. Trimming shortened V by 6 bases and J by 5 bases, and 14 bases separated the two germline ends. Germline loops: CDR1 DFQATT, CDR2 SNEGSKA (reference sequence). The DNA for the CDR3 is TGCAGTGCAGCCCAGGGGAGGAACGAGCAGTACTTC. This sequence encodes CSAAQGRNEQYF.